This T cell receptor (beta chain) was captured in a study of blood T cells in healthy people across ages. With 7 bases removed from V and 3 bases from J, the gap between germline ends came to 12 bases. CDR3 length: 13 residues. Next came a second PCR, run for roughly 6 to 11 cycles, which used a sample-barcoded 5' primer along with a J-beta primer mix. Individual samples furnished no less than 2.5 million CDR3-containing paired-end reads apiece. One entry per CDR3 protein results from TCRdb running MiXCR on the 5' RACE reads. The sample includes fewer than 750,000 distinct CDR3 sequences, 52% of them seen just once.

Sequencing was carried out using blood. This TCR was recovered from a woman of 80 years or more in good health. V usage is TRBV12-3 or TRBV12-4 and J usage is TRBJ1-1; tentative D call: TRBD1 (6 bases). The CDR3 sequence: CASTIHRDTEAFF. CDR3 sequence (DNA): TGTGCCAGCACCATTCACAGGGACACTGAAGCTTTCTTT.